This T cell receptor (beta chain) stems from a study of T cells after yellow fever vaccination. Findings of the study overall: Most primary-vaccination clones reappeared after the booster (around 95% CD4, 88% CD8).

5'RACE template switching produced TCR cDNA carrying a universal primer site and UMIs. A single record per CDR3 protein comes from TCRdb applying MiXCR to the 5' RACE reads. This sample yields just under 600,000 distinct CDR3 sequences, of which about 14% are seen a single time; roughly an eighth belongs to the top ten. As concerns this clonotype: The target antigen is unknown.

The source was PBMCs, collected on the day of the yellow fever booster vaccination. The clonotype was recovered from a man aged 25-40 years who received the YFV17D yellow fever vaccine.

DNA of the CDR3: TGTGCCAGCGGAATGGGACAGAGCTCCTACGAGCAGTACTTC. This translates into CASGMGQSSYEQYF. J is TRBJ2-7 and V is TRBV28, with TRBD1 matching 7 bases. Unmatched junction bases numbered 7, after V lost 8 bases and J lost 0 bases. CDR1 and CDR2 (germline): MDHEN, SYDVKM. CDR3 size: 14 residues.